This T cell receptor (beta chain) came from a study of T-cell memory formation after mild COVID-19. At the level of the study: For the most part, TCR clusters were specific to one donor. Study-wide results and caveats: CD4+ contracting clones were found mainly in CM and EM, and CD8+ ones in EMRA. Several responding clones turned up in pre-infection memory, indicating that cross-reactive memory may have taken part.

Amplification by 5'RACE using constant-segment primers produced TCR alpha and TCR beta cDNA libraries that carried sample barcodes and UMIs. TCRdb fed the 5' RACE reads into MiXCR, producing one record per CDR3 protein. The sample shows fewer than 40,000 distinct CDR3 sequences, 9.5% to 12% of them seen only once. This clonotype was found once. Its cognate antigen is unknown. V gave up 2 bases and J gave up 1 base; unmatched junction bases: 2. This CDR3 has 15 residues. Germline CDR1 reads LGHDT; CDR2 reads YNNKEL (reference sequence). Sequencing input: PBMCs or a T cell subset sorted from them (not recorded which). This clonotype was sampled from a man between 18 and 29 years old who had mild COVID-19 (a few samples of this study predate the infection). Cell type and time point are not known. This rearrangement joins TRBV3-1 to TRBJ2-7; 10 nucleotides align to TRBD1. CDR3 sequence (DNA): TGTGCCAGCAGCCAACCGGGACAGGGGTCCTACGAGCAGTACTTC. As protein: CASSQPGQGSYEQYF.